The clone carrying this T cell receptor beta chain was seen repeatedly, ten times or more. V shed 7 bases, J shed 0 bases, and the junction held 6 bases outside the gene matches. The germline CDR1 and CDR2 sequences are MDHEN and SYDVKM. The CDR3 consists of 14 residues. One entry per CDR3 protein, called by TCRdb with MiXCR from the 5' RACE reads. The sample gives 100,000 to 120,000 distinct CDR3 sequences, around 20% of which show up once; around 2.8% is in the top ten. The sample is drawn from a study of human T cells and chemical hapten exposure. Total RNA was extracted from unfractionated whole blood.

This sequence was found in a human donor in good health. This rearrangement joins TRBV28 to TRBJ2-7; 7 positions match TRBD1. The CDR3 spells CASTEDRASYEQYF. CDR3 DNA: TGTGCCAGCACCGAAGACAGGGCCTCCTACGAGCAGTACTTC.